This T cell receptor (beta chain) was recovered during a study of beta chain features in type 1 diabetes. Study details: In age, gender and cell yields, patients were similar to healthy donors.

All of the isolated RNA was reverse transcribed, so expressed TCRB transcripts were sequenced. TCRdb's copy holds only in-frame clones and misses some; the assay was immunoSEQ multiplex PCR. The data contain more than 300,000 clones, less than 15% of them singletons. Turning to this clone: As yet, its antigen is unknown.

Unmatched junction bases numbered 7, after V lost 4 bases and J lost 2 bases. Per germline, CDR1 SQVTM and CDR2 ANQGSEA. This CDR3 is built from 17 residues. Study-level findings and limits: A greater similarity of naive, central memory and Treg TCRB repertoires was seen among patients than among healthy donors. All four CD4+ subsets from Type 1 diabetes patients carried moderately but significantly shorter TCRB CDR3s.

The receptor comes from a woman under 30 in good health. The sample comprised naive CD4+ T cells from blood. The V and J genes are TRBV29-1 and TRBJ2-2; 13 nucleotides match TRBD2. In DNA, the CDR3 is TGCAGCGTTGGGATTATGGGACTAGCGGGAAACACCGGGGAGCTGTTTTTT. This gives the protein CSVGIMGLAGNTGELFF.